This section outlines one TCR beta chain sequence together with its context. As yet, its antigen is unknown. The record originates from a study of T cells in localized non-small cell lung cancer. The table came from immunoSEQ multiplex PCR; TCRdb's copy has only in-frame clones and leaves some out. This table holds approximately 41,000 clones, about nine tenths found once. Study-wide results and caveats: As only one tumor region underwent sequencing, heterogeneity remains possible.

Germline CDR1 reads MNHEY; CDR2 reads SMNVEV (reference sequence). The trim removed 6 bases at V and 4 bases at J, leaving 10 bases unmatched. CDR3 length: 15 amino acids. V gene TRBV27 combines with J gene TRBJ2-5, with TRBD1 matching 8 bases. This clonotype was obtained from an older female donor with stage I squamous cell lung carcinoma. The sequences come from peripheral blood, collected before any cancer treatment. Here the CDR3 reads CASRLDHRGTETQYF. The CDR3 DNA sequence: TGTGCCAGCAGGCTCGACCACAGGGGGACAGAGACCCAGTACTTC.